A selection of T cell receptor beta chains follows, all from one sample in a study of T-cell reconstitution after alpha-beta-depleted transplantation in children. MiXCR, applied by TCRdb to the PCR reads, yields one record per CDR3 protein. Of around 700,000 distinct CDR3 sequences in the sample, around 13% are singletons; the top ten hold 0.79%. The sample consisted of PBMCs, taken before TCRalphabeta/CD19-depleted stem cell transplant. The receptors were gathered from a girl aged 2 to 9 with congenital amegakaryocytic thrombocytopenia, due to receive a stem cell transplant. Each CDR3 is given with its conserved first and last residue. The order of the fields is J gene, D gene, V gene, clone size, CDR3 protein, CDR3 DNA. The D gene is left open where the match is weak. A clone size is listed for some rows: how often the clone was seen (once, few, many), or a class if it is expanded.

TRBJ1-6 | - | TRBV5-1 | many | CASSLGGAGSPLHF | TGCGCCAGCAGCTTGGGGGGCGCAGGGTCACCCCTCCACTTT
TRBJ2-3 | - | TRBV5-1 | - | CASSLVGGLGGTDTQYF | TGCGCCAGCAGCTTGGTGGGGGGCCTAGGCGGCACAGATACGCAGTATTTT
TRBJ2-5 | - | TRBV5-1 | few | CASSRSPGPIQETQYF | TGCGCCAGCAGCCGATCCCCAGGACCTATCCAAGAGACCCAGTACTTC
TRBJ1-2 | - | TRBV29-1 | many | CSGGDNYGYTF | TGCAGCGGGGGGGATAACTATGGCTACACCTTC
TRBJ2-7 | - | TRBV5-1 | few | CASSSGLPVGSYEQYF | TGCGCCAGCAGCTCGGGCCTTCCGGTCGGCTCCTACGAGCAGTACTTC
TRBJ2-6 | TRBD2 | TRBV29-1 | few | CSVVLMIAGVGANVLTF | TGCAGCGTTGTGTTAATGATAGCGGGAGTAGGGGCCAACGTCCTGACTTTC
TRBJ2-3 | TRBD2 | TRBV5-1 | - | CASSSASGSSKDTQYF | TGCGCCAGCAGCTCAGCTAGCGGGAGTAGTAAAGATACGCAGTATTTT
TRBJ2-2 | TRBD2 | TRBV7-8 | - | CASSSTPRGRTGELFF | TGTGCCAGCAGCTCAACTCCGCGGGGGAGGACCGGGGAGCTGTTTTTT
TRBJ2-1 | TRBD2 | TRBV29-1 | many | CSVEAAGGRLSYNEQFF | TGCAGCGTTGAAGCAGCGGGAGGGAGACTCTCCTACAATGAGCAGTTCTTC
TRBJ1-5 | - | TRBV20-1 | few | CSVSTGHSNQPQHF | TGCAGTGTCTCGACAGGCCATAGCAATCAGCCCCAGCATTTT
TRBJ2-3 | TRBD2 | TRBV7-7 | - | CASSSLRVAGGPRSTDTQYF | TGTGCCAGCAGCTCCCTAAGGGTAGCGGGAGGGCCAAGGTCCACAGATACGCAGTATTTT
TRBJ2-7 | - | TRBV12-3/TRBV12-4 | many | CASSRDVYEQYF | TGTGCCAGCAGTCGGGACGTCTACGAGCAGTACTTC
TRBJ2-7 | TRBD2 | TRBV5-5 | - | CASSATGTSGSRQYF | TGTGCCAGCAGTGCAACCGGGACTAGCGGGAGTCGGCAGTACTTC
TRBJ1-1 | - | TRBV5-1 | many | CASSLVGRLGNTEAFF | TGCGCCAGCAGCTTGGTTGGCAGACTGGGGAACACTGAAGCTTTCTTT
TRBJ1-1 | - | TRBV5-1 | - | CASSLGKGYQGTEAFF | TGCGCCAGCAGCTTGGGTAAAGGCTACCAGGGGACTGAAGCTTTCTTT
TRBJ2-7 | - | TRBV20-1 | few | CSARIIGTPTYEQYF | TGCAGTGCTAGAATAATCGGGACTCCCACCTACGAGCAGTACTTC
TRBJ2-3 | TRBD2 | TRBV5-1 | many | CASSFGLAGVRDTQYF | TGCGCCAGCAGCTTCGGACTAGCGGGAGTTCGGGATACGCAGTATTTT
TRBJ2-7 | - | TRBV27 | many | CASSLSLGASVYEQYF | TGTGCCAGCAGTTTATCCCTTGGGGCGTCCGTCTACGAGCAGTACTTC
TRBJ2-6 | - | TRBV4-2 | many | CASSQVRGRANVLTF | TGTGCCAGCAGCCAAGTACGTGGGAGGGCCAACGTCCTGACTTTC
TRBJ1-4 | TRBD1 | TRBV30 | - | CAWSVQGRNEKLFF | TGTGCCTGGAGTGTACAGGGGCGTAATGAAAAACTGTTTTTT
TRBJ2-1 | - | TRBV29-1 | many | CSAGQSNNEQFF | TGCAGCGCCGGACAGAGCAACAATGAGCAGTTCTTC
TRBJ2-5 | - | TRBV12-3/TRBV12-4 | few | CASSFLGGKETQYF | TGTGCCAGCAGTTTCCTGGGAGGAAAAGAGACCCAGTACTTC
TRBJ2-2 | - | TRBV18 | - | CASSPFRDTSRELFF | TGTGCCAGCTCACCGTTCCGGGACACTAGCCGGGAGCTGTTTTTT
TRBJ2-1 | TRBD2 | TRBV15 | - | CATSRGGLAGHYNEQFF | TGTGCCACCAGCAGAGGTGGACTAGCGGGACACTACAATGAGCAGTTCTTC
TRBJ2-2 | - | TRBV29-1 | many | CSERGATGELFF | TGCAGCGAAAGGGGGGCGACCGGGGAGCTGTTTTTT
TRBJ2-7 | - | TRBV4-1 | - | CASSQESNLRGIGTTYEQYF | TGCGCCAGCAGCCAAGAGAGCAATTTGCGGGGAATTGGAACTACCTACGAGCAGTACTTC
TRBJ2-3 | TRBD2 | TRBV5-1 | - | CASNPGLAGVGDTQYF | TGCGCCAGCAACCCGGGACTAGCGGGAGTAGGAGATACGCAGTATTTT
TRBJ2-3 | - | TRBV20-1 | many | CSASIIGSNTQYF | TGCAGTGCCTCAATTATAGGCTCGAATACGCAGTATTTT
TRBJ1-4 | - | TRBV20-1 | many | CSAALRQPATNEKLFF | TGCAGTGCTGCCCTAAGACAGCCTGCAACTAATGAAAAACTGTTTTTT
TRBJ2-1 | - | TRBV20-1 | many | CSASPGRDSSYNEQFF | TGCAGTGCTAGCCCCGGACGGGATAGCTCCTACAATGAGCAGTTCTTC
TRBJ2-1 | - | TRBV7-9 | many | CAAFPDSYNEQFF | TGTGCCGCCTTCCCAGATTCCTACAATGAGCAGTTCTTC
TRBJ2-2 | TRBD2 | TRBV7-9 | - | CASSPRGGQYTGELFF | TGTGCCAGCAGCCCGCGGGGGGGACAGTACACCGGGGAGCTGTTTTTT
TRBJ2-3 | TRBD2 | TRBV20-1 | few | CSARVGLAGRDTQYF | TGCAGTGCTAGAGTTGGACTAGCGGGACGAGATACGCAGTATTTT
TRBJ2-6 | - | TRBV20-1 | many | CSASPLGSTGANVLTF | TGCAGTGCCTCACCCCTCGGCAGTACGGGGGCCAACGTCCTGACTTTC
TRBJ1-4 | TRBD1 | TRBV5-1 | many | CASSLGQGSRKLFF | TGCGCCAGCAGCTTGGGACAGGGGTCAAGAAAACTGTTTTTT
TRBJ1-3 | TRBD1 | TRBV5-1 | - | CASSDGTGGNTIYF | TGCGCCAGCAGCGACGGGACAGGTGGAAACACCATATATTTT
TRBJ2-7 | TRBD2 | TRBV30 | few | CAWKPGLHYEQYF | TGTGCCTGGAAACCGGGACTACATTACGAGCAGTACTTC
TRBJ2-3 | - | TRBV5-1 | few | CASSLGTRDFTDTQYF | TGCGCCAGCAGCTTGGGGACAAGAGACTTCACAGATACGCAGTATTTT
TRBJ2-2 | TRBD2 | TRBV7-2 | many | CASSRTSGRAGELFF | TGTGCCAGCAGCCGGACTAGCGGGAGAGCCGGGGAGCTGTTTTTT
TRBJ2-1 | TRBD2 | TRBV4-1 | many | CASSQEDAGVEQFF | TGCGCCAGCAGCCAAGAAGACGCGGGAGTTGAGCAGTTCTTC
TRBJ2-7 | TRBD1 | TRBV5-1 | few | CASSLAEDRVYEQYF | TGCGCCAGCAGCTTGGCCGAGGACAGGGTCTACGAGCAGTACTTC
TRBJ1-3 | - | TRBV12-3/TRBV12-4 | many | CATTTFSGNTIYF | TGTGCCACTACGACCTTCTCTGGAAACACCATATATTTT
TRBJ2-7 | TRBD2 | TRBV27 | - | CASSFFPPGTSVLEQYF | TGTGCCAGCAGTTTCTTTCCCCCCGGGACTAGTGTCCTCGAGCAGTACTTC
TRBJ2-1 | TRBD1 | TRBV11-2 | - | CASSLGQGQGSYNEQFF | TGTGCCAGCAGCTTAGGTCAGGGACAGGGGTCCTACAATGAGCAGTTCTTC
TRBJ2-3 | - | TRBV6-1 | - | CASSPRDSNLLRPPQYF | TGTGCCAGCAGCCCCCGGGACTCCAACCTCCTAAGACCACCGCAGTATTTT
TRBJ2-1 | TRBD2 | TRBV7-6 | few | CASSFLVFLASGRNEQFF | TGTGCCAGCAGCTTTTTGGTTTTTTTAGCTAGCGGGAGAAATGAGCAGTTCTTC
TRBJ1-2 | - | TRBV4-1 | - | CASSPPSGSDGYTF | TGCGCCAGCAGCCCCCCATCGGGTTCGGACGGCTACACCTTC
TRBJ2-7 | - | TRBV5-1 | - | CASSATSSSYEQYF | TGCGCCAGCAGCGCAACCAGCAGCTCCTACGAGCAGTACTTC
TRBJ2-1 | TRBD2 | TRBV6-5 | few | CASSYSTGRPKNEQFF | TGTGCCAGCAGTTACTCGACCGGGAGGCCTAAGAATGAGCAGTTCTTC
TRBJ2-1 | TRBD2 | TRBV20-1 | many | CSATQREKNEQFF | TGCAGTGCTACCCAGCGGGAGAAAAATGAGCAGTTCTTC
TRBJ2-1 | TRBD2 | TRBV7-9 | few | CASSFGREFNEQFF | TGTGCCAGCAGCTTCGGGCGGGAGTTCAATGAGCAGTTCTTC
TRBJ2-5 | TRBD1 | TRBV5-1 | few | CASILVTGGQETQYF | TGCGCCAGCATCTTGGTTACAGGGGGACAAGAGACCCAGTACTTC
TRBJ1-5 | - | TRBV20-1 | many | CSARDLARSNQPQHF | TGCAGTGCTAGAGATCTAGCCCGTAGCAATCAGCCCCAGCATTTT